A selection of T cell receptor beta chains follows, all from one sample in a study of blood T cell repertoires in COVID-19. Repertoires were generated with immunoSEQ multiplex PCR, while TCRdb's copy carries only in-frame clones and drops some. The sample yields roughly 190,000 clones, around 90% seen once. Sequenced sample: peripheral blood. The receptors shown here come from a middle-aged man with active or convalescent COVID-19. Each CDR3 is given with its conserved first and last residue. Each record gives: J gene, V gene, D gene, clone size, CDR3 DNA, CDR3 protein. D genes are given only for firm matches. Size is omitted from some rows. Given values are once, few, many or a class for expanded clones.

>TRBJ2-6|TRBV19|-|-
TGTGCCAGTACCGATACTCGCTCTGGGGCCAACGTCCTGACTTTC
CASTDTRSGANVLTF
>TRBJ2-7|TRBV3-1/TRBV3-2|TRBD2|-
TGTGCCAGCAGCCAAGAGGCCCTAGCGGGAGGGCCGGTCGAGCAGTACTTC
CASSQEALAGGPVEQYF
>TRBJ1-1|TRBV6-5|-|-
TGTGCCAGCAGTTACTCGGGGGGGGCGGACACTGAAGCTTTCTTT
CASSYSGGADTEAFF
>TRBJ1-1|TRBV4-1|-|-
TGCGCCAGCAGCCAAGATTTGGTTTTGACAACTGAAGCTTTCTTT
CASSQDLVLTTEAFF
>TRBJ2-1|TRBV4-1|TRBD2|-
TGCGCCAGCAGCCGCACTAGCGTTTTCTACAATGAGCAGTTCTTC
CASSRTSVFYNEQFF
>TRBJ1-1|TRBV2|-|-
TGTGCCAGCAGTGGCATGGGGGGATTCACTGAAGCTTTCTTT
CASSGMGGFTEAFF
>TRBJ1-3|TRBV29-1|-|-
TGCAGCGTTGGGGTACAGGGCCTCTTCGGAAACACCATATATTTT
CSVGVQGLFGNTIYF
>TRBJ2-3|TRBV9|-|-
TGTGCCAGCAGCACTTTACAGGGAAGTACTCGAGGAGATACGCAGTATTTT
CASSTLQGSTRGDTQYF
>TRBJ1-1|TRBV19|-|-
TGTGCCAGTAGTAGGACCCGGACAGCGACTGAAGCTTTCTTT
CASSRTRTATEAFF
>TRBJ2-2|TRBV28|-|once
TGTGCCAGCAGTTTATCAGACACCGGGGAGCTGTTTTTT
CASSLSDTGELFF
>TRBJ2-2|TRBV19|TRBD1|-
TGTGCCAGTAGCAGAAGGGACAGGGGATCTACCGGGGAGCTGTTTTTT
CASSRRDRGSTGELFF
>TRBJ1-1|TRBV19|-|-
TGTGCCAGTAGTATGGGCGGGGCCCAGACTGAAGCTTTCTTT
CASSMGGAQTEAFF
>TRBJ1-2|TRBV6-5|-|-
TGTGCCAGCAGTTACGGGCAGACTAACTATGGCTACACCTTC
CASSYGQTNYGYTF
>TRBJ2-7|TRBV6-5|TRBD1|-
TGTGCCAGCAAGACCGGGACAGGGGCCTACGAGCAGTACTTC
CASKTGTGAYEQYF
>TRBJ2-5|TRBV12-1|-|-
TGTGCCAGCGCCGGGAGGGTAAAGACCCAGTACTTC
CASAGRVKTQYF
>TRBJ1-1|TRBV7-9|TRBD1|-
TGTGCCAGCAGCCGCGGGACAGGGGGTGACACTGAAGCTTTCTTT
CASSRGTGGDTEAFF
>TRBJ1-1|TRBV5-1|TRBD1|-
TGCGCCAGCAGCTTGTTGGACAGGGATTCGACTGAAGCTTTCTTT
CASSLLDRDSTEAFF
>TRBJ1-1|TRBV29-1|TRBD1|-
TGCAGGGGGGACAGGGAAAACACTGAAGCTTTCTTT
CRGDRENTEAFF
>TRBJ1-2|TRBV18|-|-
TGTGCCAGCTCAGAATACAGCCAGGGAGGCTACACCTTC
CASSEYSQGGYTF
>TRBJ2-7|TRBV10-1|-|-
TGCGCCAGCATGGGGCGGACCTACGAGCAGTACTTC
CASMGRTYEQYF
>TRBJ2-3|TRBV9|-|-
TGTGCCAGCAGCGGAACAGGCACAGATACGCAGTATTTT
CASSGTGTDTQYF
>TRBJ2-1|TRBV19|TRBD2|-
TGTGCCAGTAGTAAGGCGGGAGAGCGCAATGAGCAGTTCTTC
CASSKAGERNEQFF
>TRBJ1-2|TRBV7-2|-|-
TGTGCCAGCTCGGAAGGGGCCGTTAACTATGGCTACACCTTC
CASSEGAVNYGYTF
>TRBJ2-7|TRBV4-1|TRBD2|-
TGCGCCAGCAGCCAAGGGGGCGGGGGGCTCTACGAGCAGTACTTC
CASSQGGGGLYEQYF
>TRBJ2-7|TRBV27|-|-
TGTGCCAGCAGTTTAGAAGCCAGGGACTACGAGCAGTACTTC
CASSLEARDYEQYF
>TRBJ2-1|TRBV7-9|-|-
TGTGCCAGCAGCTTAAGCGCCCGTAGTTACAATGAGCAGTTCTTC
CASSLSARSYNEQFF
>TRBJ1-2|TRBV19|-|-
TGTGCCAGTAGTATTCCCACAGAAAAGAGAGATGGCTACACCTTC
CASSIPTEKRDGYTF
>TRBJ1-2|TRBV5-8|TRBD1|-
TGTGCCAGCAACACGGGACAGGGCTATGGCTACACCTTC
CASNTGQGYGYTF
>TRBJ2-7|TRBV27|TRBD1|-
TGTGCCAGCAGTTTAACAGGGGGCGAGCAGTACTTC
CASSLTGGEQYF
>TRBJ2-2|TRBV19|TRBD2|-
TGTGCCAGTAGTCCCGGCGGGGGACGGCGTACCGGGGAGCTGTTTTTT
CASSPGGGRRTGELFF
>TRBJ2-7|TRBV9|-|-
TGTGCCAGCAGCGTAGGCCCCGACTTAGGCTACGAGCAGTACTTC
CASSVGPDLGYEQYF
>TRBJ1-5|TRBV6-2/TRBV6-3|-|-
TGTGCCAGCAGTCAGACAGGTAGCAATCAGCCCCAGCATTTT
CASSQTGSNQPQHF
>TRBJ1-1|TRBV6-5|-|-
TGTGCCAGCAGGCGGGGGCGCGAGACTGAAGCTTTCTTT
CASRRGRETEAFF
>TRBJ1-1|TRBV9|-|-
TGTGCCAGCAGCACCGGGGGACTCCTTGAAGCTTTCTTT
CASSTGGLLEAFF
>TRBJ2-1|TRBV27|TRBD2|-
TGTGCCAGCAGTTTATGTGGTAGCGGGAGTCATCCGGGCAATGAGCAGTTCTTC
CASSLCGSGSHPGNEQFF
>TRBJ2-2|TRBV11-2|TRBD2|-
TGTGCCAGCAGCTTACGTGGGACTAGCGATTTTACCGGGGAGCTGTTTTTT
CASSLRGTSDFTGELFF